This T cell receptor beta chain came from a study of OX40 agonist ivuxolimab in advanced cancers. Concerning the study at large: The costimulatory receptor OX40 (CD134) was targeted by ivuxolimab, a fully human IgG2 agonistic monoclonal antibody. Intravenous ivuxolimab was administered to patients every 2 weeks at six dose levels: 0.01, 0.1, 0.3, 1.5, 3 and 10 mg/kg. Among the roughly 52 dose-escalation patients, 19 had hepatocellular carcinoma, roughly 15 melanoma, 9 renal cell carcinoma and 9 head and neck cancer. A male proportion of 82.7% and a mean age of about 60 years, ranging from roughly 23 to 90, were recorded for the dose-escalation cohort. Prior anti-PD-1, anti-PD-L1 or anti-CTLA-4 therapy was permitted, and checkpoint inhibitors had been received by roughly two fifths of dose-escalation patients. Three dose-escalation patients achieved partial responses, one with hepatocellular carcinoma and two with cutaneous melanoma. Peripheral TCRbeta sequencing was intended to test whether TCR sequence diversity was altered and clonal T-cell expansion was caused by ivuxolimab. The paper reports the monotherapy dose-escalation portion (N ≈ 52 patients) of the phase I ivuxolimab trial.

For sequencing of the TCRbeta CDR3 region, genomic DNA was extracted from the sorted cells. TCRbeta CDR3 regions were sequenced using the immunoSEQ Assay. TCRdb obtained this table from immuneACCESS and retained in-frame rearrangements with V and J assigned. These tables miss some clones; where compared with another copy, unresolved V genes account for less than half of the shortfall, and the remainder is unexplained. The sample contains some 77,000 clones, 85% to 95% of them found a single time. The ten largest clones take up more than 0.3% of the sample. As concerns this clone: The antigen this receptor binds is unknown. No base qualities exist here, and no much larger clone lies one base off it.

The study at large found these results: Clonal expansion of both CD4+ and CD8+ blood T cells was observed from baseline to week 6 at doses 0.1 to 3.0 mg/kg. The antigen specificity of the peripheral T cells that underwent clonal expansion was not determined. Low levels of normalized T-cell clonal expansion were also shown by some nonresponding patients. After ivuxolimab, expanded clones were on average more numerous among CD8+ T cells than among CD4+ T cells. In the 0.1-3.0 mg/kg groups, partial responders had among the lowest normalized peripheral clonal expansion, particularly in CD8+ T cells.

The trial excluded patients who had a history of autoimmune disease or were on systemic immunosuppression. Peripheral blood for TCR sequencing was drawn from every dose cohort at baseline, at cycle 4 day 1 and at cycle 7 day 1. The samples were taken from a phase I, first-in-human, multicenter, open-label dose-escalation trial of ivuxolimab. Adults with locally advanced or metastatic melanoma, renal cell carcinoma, hepatocellular carcinoma or head and neck squamous cell carcinoma were enrolled in the trial. Before TCR sequencing, CD4+ T cells and CD8+ T cells from peripheral blood were sorted into separate populations. Sequencing was performed on CD4+ or CD8+ T cells sorted from blood, taken in a trial of the OX40 agonist ivuxolimab. This sequence originates from an adult with an advanced solid tumor such as melanoma, head and neck, liver or kidney cancer.

The nucleotide sequence is TGTGCCAGCAGCCCCCTGGTCGGCGCGAACACCGGGGAGCTGTTTTTT. Its protein is CASSPLVGANTGELFF. The sequence joins TRBV7-6 to TRBJ2-2; no D gene can be assigned with confidence. In the germline V gene, CDR1 corresponds to SGHVS and CDR2 to FNYEAQ. Including cysteine and phenylalanine, the CDR3 has 16 amino acids. The entry retains the CDR3 DNA only, 48 bases that are in frame from base 1. V is cut by 5 bases and J by 0 bases, and the space between the germline ends is 13 bases.